This T cell receptor beta chain was obtained from a study of T cell responses to AZD1222 COVID-19 vaccine. Produced via immunoSEQ multiplex PCR; TCRdb's table is partial and in-frame only. Of about 120,000 clones in the sample, approximately 90% were seen once. Germline lookup yields CDR1 SGHRS and CDR2 YFSETQ. The length of the CDR3 is 16 residues. Trimming left V 4 bases short and J 4 bases short, with 15 bases between. Material: peripheral blood, obtained 28 days after the second AZD1222 dose. The chain has TRBV5-1 and TRBJ1-6; D unclear. The clonotype comes from an adult who received the AZD1222 COVID-19 vaccine. For the CDR3, the DNA is TGCGCCAGCAGCCTGGAGGGATTTAATTATAATTCACCCCTCCACTTT. This sequence encodes CASSLEGFNYNSPLHF.